This T cell receptor beta chain was recorded in a study of T cell changes during pregnancy in multiple sclerosis. CDR3 length equals 15 residues. In germline, CDR1 is MNHEY, CDR2 SMNVEV (reference sequence). After removal of 6 bases from V and 5 bases from J, the junction contained 8 bases not matched to a gene. The protocol was immunoSEQ multiplex PCR, while the TCRdb copy is restricted to in-frame clones and leaves out a portion. Of 85,000 to 90,000 clones detected, 94% appear once; the ten largest clones hold about 1.7%. The clonotype was recovered from a female donor in good health, enrolled as a control in a pregnancy study. Material: peripheral blood, obtained after pregnancy. This chain uses TRBV27 with TRBJ2-7; 12 bases map to TRBD1. DNA of the CDR3: TGTGCCAGCAGGGGGTGGGGACAGGGGGCCGACGAGCAGTACTTC. Amino acids: CASRGWGQGADEQYF.